A single sample is the source of the 20 T cell receptor beta chains below, sequenced in a study of T-cell memory formation after mild COVID-19. MiXCR, run by TCRdb on the 5' RACE reads, gives a single entry per CDR3 protein. The repertoire consists of approximately 570,000 distinct CDR3 sequences, with roughly 17% occurring once and the leading ten covering 9.5% to 15%. Sample: PBMCs or a T cell subset sorted from them (not recorded which). Receptors originate from an adult woman who had mild COVID-19 (a few samples of this study predate the infection). Cell type and time point are not known.

The V and J genes are TRBV4-3 and TRBJ2-2; the match to TRBD1 covers 7 bases. After removal of 0 bases from V and 6 bases from J, the junction contained 1 base not matched to a gene. CDR1 and CDR2 (germline): LGHNA, YSLEER. This CDR3 region has 14 residues. CDR3 coding DNA: TGCGCCAGCAGCCAAGAAACAGGGGCCGGGGAGCTGTTTTTT. Protein product: CASSQETGAGELFF.

The V and J genes are TRBV5-6 and TRBJ1-2, with 9 bases aligning to TRBD1. This CDR3 contains 15 residues. Germline V gene data show CDR1 as SGHDT and CDR2 as YYEEEE. Trimming took 4 bases from V and 1 from J; bases not matched to a gene: 5. The CDR3 protein is CASSVPGQGNYGYTF. CDR3 coding DNA: TGTGCCAGCAGCGTACCGGGACAGGGTAACTATGGCTACACCTTC.

This sequence joins TRBV20-1 and TRBJ1-5; D not resolved. Germline V gives CDR1 DFQATT, CDR2 SNEGSKA (reference sequence). Trimming removed 1 base at V and 0 bases at J, with 10 bases between. This CDR3 has 15 residues. CDR3 region: CSARGTAYSNQPQHF. The DNA for the CDR3 is TGCAGTGCTAGAGGAACAGCCTATAGCAATCAGCCCCAGCATTTT.

The CDR3 coding sequence is TGCAGTGCTAGGGGGGACCTAAGGACAGATACGCAGTATTTT. This gives the protein CSARGDLRTDTQYF. The chain employs TRBV20-1 and TRBJ2-3, with D perhaps assigned TRBD1 or TRBD2 (5 bases each). Germline V CDR1 and CDR2: DFQATT, SNEGSKA (reference sequence). The germline V and J ends were trimmed by 3 bases and 3 bases, with 13 bases remaining between them. The CDR3 contains 14 residues.

V gene TRBV10-3 combines with J gene TRBJ2-1; no clear D gene. The CDR3 runs 12 residues. Germline V gene data show CDR1 as ENHRY and CDR2 as SYGVKD. V was shortened by 2 bases and J by 13 bases, with 12 bases between the two germline ends. CDR3 region: CAISEPQKGQFF. DNA for the CDR3: TGTGCCATCAGTGAGCCCCAGAAGGGTCAGTTCTTC.

This rearrangement joins TRBV5-1 to TRBJ2-1; the D gene is possibly TRBD1 (5 bases). The germline V gene encodes CDR1 SGHRS and CDR2 YFSETQ. V lost 4 bases and J lost 5, with 10 bases in between. This CDR3 has 13 amino acids. This chain's CDR3 is CASSPAGNNEQFF. In nucleotides, the CDR3 is TGCGCCAGCAGCCCGGCAGGGAACAATGAGCAGTTCTTC.

The rearrangement joins TRBV7-6 to TRBJ2-2, with 14 positions matching TRBD2. Germline assignment: CDR1 SGHVS and CDR2 FNYEAQ. V was clipped by 5 bases and J by 5 bases; unmatched bases: 7. CDR3 size: 17 residues. This chain's CDR3 is CASSARLAGGGTGELFF. The CDR3 coding sequence is TGTGCCAGCAGCGCGAGACTAGCGGGAGGGGGAACCGGGGAGCTGTTTTTT.

This clonotype was counted a few times. The chain carries TRBV20-1 and TRBJ2-3; D gene ambiguous. The germline V and J ends were trimmed by 2 bases and 0 bases, with 12 bases remaining between them. CDR3 length equals 15 residues. From germline, CDR1 is DFQATT and CDR2 SNEGSKA (reference sequence). Here the CDR3 reads CSARMAESSTDTQYF. The CDR3 DNA is TGCAGTGCTAGAATGGCGGAGTCTAGCACAGATACGCAGTATTTT.

This chain links TRBV4-2 with TRBJ2-7, with 9 positions matching TRBD2. Germline V gene lookup returns CDR1 LGHNA and CDR2 YNFKEQ. The CDR3 sequence is 14 residues long. Germline trimming cut 5 bases from V and 4 bases from J; bases unmatched to any gene: 6. This CDR3 reads CASSAQRGDYEQYF. The CDR3, as DNA: TGTGCCAGCAGCGCACAGCGGGGGGATTACGAGCAGTACTTC.

This clonotype came up a few times. This sequence joins TRBV4-1 and TRBJ2-2, with D unclear. The germline gives CDR1 MGHRA, CDR2 YSYEKL. The ends were cut back, 3 bases at V and 4 bases at J, with 6 bases in the middle. The CDR3 extends over 13 amino acids. The CDR3 coding sequence is TGCGCCAGCAGCCAGGTGCGCACCGGGGAGCTGTTTTTT. This translates into CASSQVRTGELFF.

V and J are TRBV19 and TRBJ1-1; D may be TRBD1 (6 bases). CDR3 size: 13 residues. V lost 2 bases and J 5 bases, leaving 9 bases between the germline ends. The germline V gene encodes CDR1 LNHDA and CDR2 SQIVND (reference sequence). The CDR3 region has the DNA TGTGCCAGTAGTATAAACAGGGAGACTGAAGCTTTCTTT. As protein: CASSINRETEAFF.

This sequence joins TRBV29-1 and TRBJ2-7; 8 positions agree with TRBD2. Germline loops: CDR1 SQVTM, CDR2 ANQGSEA. This CDR3 has 15 amino acids. V lost 5 bases to trimming and J lost 9 bases; unmatched junction nucleotides: 18. CDR3 region: CSVTPTSGLSEGQYF. CDR3 nucleotides: TGCAGCGTTACCCCTACTAGCGGTCTATCTGAGGGGCAGTACTTC.

The genes are TRBV9 and TRBJ2-7, with a weak D call TRBD1 (5 bases). The V and J ends lost 4 bases and 6 bases respectively, with 20 bases between them. The CDR3 has 15 amino acids. The germline V gene has CDR1 SGDLS and CDR2 YYNGEE. This CDR3 reads CASSRGGQGFFEQYF. In DNA, the CDR3 is TGTGCCAGCAGCAGGGGCGGCCAGGGCTTTTTCGAGCAGTACTTC.

This clonotype was seen only a few times. The chain recombines TRBV7-6 with TRBJ2-1; 9 nucleotides align to TRBD2. The ends lost 1 base at V and 8 bases at J; junction bases unmatched: 6. This CDR3 has 15 residues. Germline CDR1 reads SGHVS; CDR2 reads FNYEAQ. CDR3 region: CASSLGASGVYEQFF. CDR3 coding DNA: TGTGCCAGCAGCTTAGGGGCTAGCGGGGTCTATGAGCAGTTCTTC.

The V gene is TRBV30, the J gene TRBJ2-1; D is ambiguous. Germline V gene lookup returns CDR1 GTSNPN and CDR2 SVGIG (reference sequence). This CDR3 is built from 11 residues. V dropped 2 bases and J dropped 10 bases, with 9 bases sitting between them. The CDR3 DNA reads as TGTGCCTGGAGTCAGGCCGGCGAGCAGTTCTTC. It is translated as CAWSQAGEQFF.

This chain links TRBV5-1 with TRBJ1-3; D gene unclear. CDR1 is SGHRS, CDR2 YFSETQ, per germline. The CDR3 runs 13 residues. V was pared by 7 bases and J by 3 bases, with 11 bases between. CDR3 amino acids: CASQDGVGNTIYF. DNA for the CDR3: TGCGCCAGCCAGGACGGTGTTGGAAACACCATATATTTT. Supplemented by reference TRBV5-1 and TRBJ1-3, the full variable domain reads KAGVTQTPRYLIKTRGQQVTLSCSPISGHRSVSWYQQTPGQGLQFLFEYFSETQRNKGNFPGRFSGRQFSNSRSEMNVSTLELGDSALYLCASQDGVGNTIYFGEGSWLTVV.

This clonotype appeared a few times. This chain connects TRBV7-8 to TRBJ2-7; D not resolved. The CDR3 is 11 amino acids. Germline V gene lookup returns CDR1 SGHVS and CDR2 FQNEAQ. The ends were cut back, 6 bases at V and 7 bases at J, with 10 bases in the middle. DNA of the CDR3: TGTGCCAGCAGGGGGATGGTAGAGCAGTACTTC. Translated: CASRGMVEQYF.

This clonotype was counted many times. The chain combines TRBV7-8 with TRBJ2-1; D is undetermined. Germline V gene lookup returns CDR1 SGHVS and CDR2 FQNEAQ. Trimming took 3 bases from V and 0 from J, leaving 9 bases between them. This CDR3 region has 15 residues. The CDR3 reads CASSLGSSSYNEQFF. The CDR3 DNA reads as TGTGCCAGCAGCTTGGGGTCGAGCTCCTACAATGAGCAGTTCTTC.

This clonotype showed up just a few times. The gene calls are TRBV29-1 and TRBJ1-1, with a tentative D call TRBD1 (5 bases). CDR1 and CDR2 (germline): SQVTM, ANQGSEA. Trimming took 4 bases from V and 4 from J, leaving 10 bases between them. The CDR3 spans 12 residues. CDR3 residues: CSVGFGGTEAFF. The DNA for the CDR3 is TGCAGCGTTGGGTTCGGGGGCACTGAAGCTTTCTTT.

In its sample, this clonotype was seen a few times. V gene TRBV7-2 combines with J gene TRBJ1-4; possibly TRBD1 for D (6 bases). Germline lookup yields CDR1 SGHTA and CDR2 FQGNSA. CDR3 length equals 13 residues. Trimming stripped 6 bases from V and 6 bases from J, with 11 bases between. CDR3 in amino acids: CASSYYRDEKLFF. In DNA, the CDR3 is TGTGCCAGCAGTTATTACAGGGATGAAAAACTGTTTTTT.